This T cell receptor (beta chain) was found in a study of memory CD4+ T cells and cytomegalovirus serostatus. Germline loops: CDR1 SEHNR, CDR2 FQNEAQ (reference sequence). This CDR3 region has 14 residues. Trimming cost V 5 bases and J 2 bases; bases outside gene matches: 2. Single viable CD3+CD4+CD8-CD45RO+ cells were sorted as the memory CD4+ T cells. Data came from immunoSEQ multiplex PCR; TCRdb stores just in-frame clones and leaves some out. This table holds around 53,000 clones, about 80% found once. The source of this sequence is an adult in good health and CMV-seropositive. The sequenced material came from memory CD4+ T cells from blood. The chain links TRBV7-9 to TRBJ1-2; 10 bases fit TRBD1. CDR3 coding DNA: TGTGCCAGCAGCCGGGACAGGGGAAACTATGGCTACACCTTC. It translates to CASSRDRGNYGYTF.